What follows describes a single TCR beta chain. Its antigen is as yet unknown. This sample was included in a study of graft-versus-host responses after intestinal transplantation. Study information: Transplants given to recipients were multivisceral, liver-intestinal, or isolated intestinal. Tacrolimus and steroids were given for 2 to 3 years to all recipients after anti-thymocyte globulin induction.

TCRdb keeps only in-frame clones here, not all; method: immunoSEQ multiplex PCR. The sample lists some 39,000 clones, more than 85% occurring once. The study, taken as a whole, reports: Across patients carrying graft-donor T cell macrochimerism, allografts held high graft-versus-host to host-versus-graft clonal ratios. Recipient marrow harbored GvH clones, some of which surfaced first in ileum or blood.

Between the trimmed V and J ends, which lost 3 bases and 4 bases, there was a span of 8 bases. The germline V gene has CDR1 SGHRS and CDR2 YFSETQ. This CDR3 comprises 13 residues. The chain employs TRBV5-1 and TRBJ2-4, with D possibly matching TRBD1 (5 bases). Sequences were derived from PBMCs, sampled 734 days after intestinal transplantation. The receptor was derived from a human patient who received an intestinal transplant, so some T cells may come from the graft donor. For the CDR3, the DNA is TGCGCCAGCAGCTACGACAGAAAAAACATTCAGTACTTC. Translated, it gives CASSYDRKNIQYF.